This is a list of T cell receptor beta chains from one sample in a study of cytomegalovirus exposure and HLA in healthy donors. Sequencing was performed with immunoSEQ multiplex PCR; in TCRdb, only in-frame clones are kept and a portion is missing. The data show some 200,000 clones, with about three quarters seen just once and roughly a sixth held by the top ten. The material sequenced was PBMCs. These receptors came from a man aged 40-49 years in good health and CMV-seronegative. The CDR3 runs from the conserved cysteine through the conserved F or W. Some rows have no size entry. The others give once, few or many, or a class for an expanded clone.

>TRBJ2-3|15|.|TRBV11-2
CASSLGDSRTDTQYF
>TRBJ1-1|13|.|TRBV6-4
CASSDNSNTEAFF
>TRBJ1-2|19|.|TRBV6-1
CASSEARHTDREAVYGYTF
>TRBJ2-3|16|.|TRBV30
CAWDSQGTKFTDTQYF
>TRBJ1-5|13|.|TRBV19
CASSMAGGQPQHF
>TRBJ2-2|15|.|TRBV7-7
CASSFHAGNTGELFF
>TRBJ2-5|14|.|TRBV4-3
CASSQGGGGETQYF
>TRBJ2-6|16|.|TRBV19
CASSPPREGGANVLTF
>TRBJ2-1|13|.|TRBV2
CASRGGMGDEQFF
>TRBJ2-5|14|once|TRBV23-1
CASPSRSAEETQYF
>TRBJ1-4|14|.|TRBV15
CATSNRDSVEKLFF
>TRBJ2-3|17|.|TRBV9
CASSVATASGSPDTQYF
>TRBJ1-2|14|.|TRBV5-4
CASSPTTGVDGYTF
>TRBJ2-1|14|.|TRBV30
CAWTTTGFDNEQFF
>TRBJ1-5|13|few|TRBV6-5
CASQQGEGQPQHF
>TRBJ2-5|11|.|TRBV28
CASSNGETQYF
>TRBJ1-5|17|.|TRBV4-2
CASSLRGQGTGNQPQHF
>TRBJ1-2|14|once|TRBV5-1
CASSRGTANYGYTF
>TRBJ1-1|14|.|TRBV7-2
CASSLGGQGSEAFF
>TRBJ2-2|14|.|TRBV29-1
CSAYRDLNTGELFF
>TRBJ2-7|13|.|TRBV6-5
CASRYDNSYEQYF
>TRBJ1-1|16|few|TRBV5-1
CASSTRDPGGETEAFF
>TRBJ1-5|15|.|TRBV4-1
CASSREDRAHQPQHF
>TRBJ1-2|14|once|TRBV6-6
CASSRDRGAYGYTF
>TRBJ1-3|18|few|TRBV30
CAWSGLPDRGSSGNTIYF
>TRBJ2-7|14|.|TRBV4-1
CASSLGLAAYEQYF
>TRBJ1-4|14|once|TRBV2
CASRGQGVGEKLFF
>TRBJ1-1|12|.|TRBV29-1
CSVTGLNTEAFF
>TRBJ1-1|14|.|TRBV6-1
CASSELGGSTEAFF
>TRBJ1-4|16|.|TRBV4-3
CASSQGTSGQNEKLFF
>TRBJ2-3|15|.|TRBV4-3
CASSQDRDKMDTQYF
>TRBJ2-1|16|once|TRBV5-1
CASSSRTGGTYNEQFF
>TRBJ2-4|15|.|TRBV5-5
CASSWGQGGKNIQYF
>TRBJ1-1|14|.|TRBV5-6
CASSFGQMNTEAFF
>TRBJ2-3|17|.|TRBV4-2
CASSKRTSGSSADTQYF
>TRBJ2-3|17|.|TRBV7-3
CASSPSFLAGEPDTQYF
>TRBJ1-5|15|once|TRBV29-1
CSVVLGTGSNQPQHF
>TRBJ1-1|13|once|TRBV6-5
CASSYGAALEAFF
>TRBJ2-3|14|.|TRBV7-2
CASSQAGGRDTQYF
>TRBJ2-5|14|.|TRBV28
CASSPPGGLKTQYF
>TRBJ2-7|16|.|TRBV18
CASSPFGTSGSDEQYF
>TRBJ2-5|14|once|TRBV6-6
CASRSRGEQETQYF
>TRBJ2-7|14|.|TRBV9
CASSALGGSYEQYF
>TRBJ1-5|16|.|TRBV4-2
CASSQEDGQIDQPQHF
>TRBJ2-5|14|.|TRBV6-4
CASRPRRYQETQYF
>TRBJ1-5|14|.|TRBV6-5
CASSADRANQPQHF